These T cell receptor beta chains were read from a single sample in a study of blood T cell repertoires in COVID-19. Assay used: immunoSEQ multiplex PCR; TCRdb lists only in-frame clones, some missing. This sample has about 46,000 clones, with 70% to 90% found just once. Material: peripheral blood. Every receptor here comes from a man over 45 with active COVID-19. CDR3s include the opening cysteine and the closing phenylalanine or tryptophan. A D gene is named only where the DNA matches it firmly. Clone size is stated in some rows and not others, as once, few, many or a class when expanded.

j_call clone_size v_call d_call cdr3_aa cdr3_nt
TRBJ2-7 NA TRBV7-6 NA CASSPAGTASYEQYF TGTGCCAGCAGCCCCGCGGGGACGGCTTCTTACGAGCAGTACTTC
TRBJ2-7 NA TRBV25-1 NA CASKGWGLYEQYF TGTGCCAGCAAGGGTTGGGGCCTCTACGAGCAGTACTTC
TRBJ2-5 NA TRBV19 NA CASRSLRDSAGQETQYF TGTGCCAGTAGGAGCCTCAGGGATTCTGCAGGCCAAGAGACCCAGTACTTC
TRBJ2-2 NA TRBV6-2/TRBV6-3 TRBD2 CASSYFGTSVGGELFF TGTGCCAGCAGTTACTTTGGGACTAGCGTGGGCGGGGAGCTGTTTTTT
TRBJ2-1 NA TRBV27 TRBD1 CASSLSWTGHNEQFF TGTGCCAGCAGTTTATCCTGGACAGGGCACAATGAGCAGTTCTTC
TRBJ2-6 NA TRBV5-4 TRBD1 CASSLGGTGAGANVLTF TGTGCCAGCAGCTTGGGAGGGACAGGGGCTGGGGCCAACGTCCTGACTTTC
TRBJ2-7 NA TRBV19 TRBD1 CASSSSTGIYEQYF TGTGCCAGTAGTTCATCGACAGGGATCTACGAGCAGTACTTC
TRBJ2-2 NA TRBV7-3 NA CASSPDSLNTGELFF TGTGCCAGCAGCCCGGACAGCCTGAACACCGGGGAGCTGTTTTTT
TRBJ1-3 NA TRBV18 NA CASTPRSSSGNTIYF TGTGCCAGCACCCCCAGGTCCAGCTCTGGAAACACCATATATTTT
TRBJ2-7 NA TRBV6-2/TRBV6-3 TRBD2 CASSPPTSGVYEQYF TGTGCCAGCAGTCCGCCGACTAGCGGGGTCTACGAGCAGTACTTC
TRBJ1-1 NA TRBV25-1 NA CASSPGTGTPNTEAFF TGTGCCAGCAGTCCTGGAACTGGGACACCGAACACTGAAGCTTTCTTT
TRBJ2-6 NA TRBV19 NA CASRTGEAGANVLTF TGTGCCAGTAGGACCGGGGAAGCTGGGGCCAACGTCCTGACTTTC
TRBJ1-4 NA TRBV7-2 TRBD1 CASSLEQGVSLNEKLFF TGTGCCAGCAGCTTAGAACAGGGGGTTTCCCTCAATGAAAAACTGTTTTTT
TRBJ1-5 NA TRBV7-9 NA CASSLVGGQPQHF TGTGCCAGCAGCTTAGTTGGGGGGCAGCCCCAGCATTTT
TRBJ2-3 NA TRBV12-3/TRBV12-4 NA CASSSGPGTQYF TGTGCCAGCAGCTCAGGGCCCGGTACGCAGTATTTT
TRBJ2-1 NA TRBV12-2 NA CASRAGQGQQNSYNEQFF TGTGCAAGTCGCGCGGGACAGGGACAGCAAAACTCCTACAATGAGCAGTTCTTC
TRBJ1-4 NA TRBV4-1 NA CASGSDKFPTNEKLFF TGCGCCAGCGGGTCAGACAAGTTCCCAACTAATGAAAAACTGTTTTTT
TRBJ2-3 NA TRBV24-1 NA CATSDLQTGRGVDTQYF TGTGCCACCAGTGATTTGCAAACAGGGCGAGGTGTCGATACGCAGTATTTT
TRBJ2-3 few TRBV7-3 NA CASSPRDGDTQYF TGTGCCAGCAGCCCGAGGGATGGAGATACGCAGTATTTT
TRBJ1-5 NA TRBV6-5 TRBD1 CASSTGADYQPQHF TGTGCCAGCAGTACAGGGGCGGATTATCAGCCCCAGCATTTT
TRBJ1-3 NA TRBV7-8 NA CASSSQVSGNTIYF TGTGCCAGCAGCTCCCAGGTCTCTGGAAACACCATATATTTT
TRBJ2-6 NA TRBV3-1/TRBV3-2 NA CASSPRDRANVLTF TGTGCCAGCAGCCCAAGGGACAGGGCCAACGTCCTGACTTTC
TRBJ2-3 NA TRBV24-1 TRBD1 CATSDGGRGRTDTQYF TGTGCCACCAGTGATGGCGGCAGGGGGCGGACAGATACGCAGTATTTT
TRBJ2-3 NA TRBV11-2 TRBD2 CASSLLAGGSTDTQYF TGTGCCAGCAGCCTCCTAGCGGGAGGGAGCACAGATACGCAGTATTTT
TRBJ2-7 NA TRBV5-8 TRBD2 CASRMWRGYEQYF TGTGCCAGCAGGATGTGGCGGGGGTACGAGCAGTACTTC
TRBJ2-5 NA TRBV28 TRBD1 CASSPIRQGMGTQYF TGTGCCAGCAGCCCGATCCGACAGGGGATGGGGACCCAGTACTTC
TRBJ2-7 NA TRBV7-2 TRBD2 CASSLAASGVSYEQYF TGTGCCAGCAGCTTAGCTGCTAGCGGGGTCTCCTACGAGCAGTACTTC
TRBJ1-4 NA TRBV4-1 NA CASSQARSVGRTTNEKLFF TGCGCCAGCAGCCAAGCAAGGTCGGTCGGGAGAACAACTAATGAAAAACTGTTTTTT
TRBJ2-3 once TRBV21-1 NA CASSPRQGFTDTQYF TGTGCCAGCAGCCCCAGACAGGGATTCACAGATACGCAGTATTTT
TRBJ2-5 NA TRBV6-5 NA CASRYQETQYF TGTGCCAGCAGATACCAGGAGACCCAGTACTTC
TRBJ1-2 NA TRBV7-2 NA CASSLDVGALGYTF TGTGCCAGCAGCTTAGATGTAGGGGCGCTTGGCTACACCTTC
TRBJ1-1 NA TRBV6-5 NA CASSPPDSSREAFF TGTGCCAGCAGCCCACCCGACAGTAGTCGCGAAGCTTTCTTT
TRBJ2-1 NA TRBV11-2 NA CASSLGYKTEFSYNEQFF TGTGCCAGCAGCTTAGGTTATAAAACGGAGTTCTCCTACAATGAGCAGTTCTTC
TRBJ1-1 NA TRBV12-3/TRBV12-4 NA CATGAGTEAFF TGTGCCACCGGGGCGGGAACTGAAGCTTTCTTT
TRBJ2-1 NA TRBV18 TRBD2 CASSSSGSPTNEQFF TGTGCCAGCTCTTCTAGCGGGAGCCCCACCAATGAGCAGTTCTTC
TRBJ1-6 NA TRBV6-4 NA CASSRDINSPLHF TGTGCCAGCAGTAGGGACATAAATTCACCCCTCCACTTT
TRBJ2-3 NA TRBV19 TRBD2 CASRPGGAWGTDTQYF TGTGCCAGTAGGCCCGGGGGGGCATGGGGCACAGATACGCAGTATTTT
TRBJ1-5 few TRBV23-1 NA CAGSIERQPQHF TGCGCCGGTAGTATCGAGCGTCAGCCCCAGCATTTT
TRBJ2-1 once TRBV5-4 NA CASSVGGGTPAQGQFF TGTGCCAGCAGTGTTGGAGGCGGGACCCCGGCCCAGGGGCAGTTCTTC
TRBJ1-5 NA TRBV5-5 NA CASSLAEVQPQHF TGTGCCAGCAGCTTGGCTGAGGTTCAGCCCCAGCATTTT
TRBJ2-1 NA TRBV18 TRBD2 CASSPSGGDEQFF TGTGCCAGCTCACCTTCGGGGGGGGATGAGCAGTTCTTC
TRBJ1-4 NA TRBV3-1/TRBV3-2 NA CASSQDQVGRKLFF TGTGCCAGCAGCCAAGATCAGGTGGGGCGGAAACTGTTTTTT
TRBJ2-3 NA TRBV7-8 TRBD2 CASSPSGGGTDTQYF TGTGCCAGCAGCCCTAGCGGGGGGGGCACAGATACGCAGTATTTT
TRBJ1-4 NA TRBV5-1 TRBD1 CASSLTGDDEKLFF TGCGCCAGCAGCTTAACAGGGGACGATGAAAAACTGTTTTTT
TRBJ2-3 NA TRBV4-3 TRBD2 CASSQDTSADTQYF TGCGCCAGCAGCCAAGATACTAGCGCAGATACGCAGTATTTT
TRBJ1-6 NA TRBV4-1 NA CASSSSTSAYNSPLHF TGCGCCAGCAGTTCCAGTACCAGTGCCTATAATTCACCCCTCCACTTT
TRBJ2-7 NA TRBV4-3 TRBD2 CASSLTSGTIDEQYF TGCGCCAGCAGCCTTACTAGCGGGACTATCGACGAGCAGTACTTC
TRBJ1-2 NA TRBV5-1 NA CASSPSTVRGYTF TGCGCCAGCAGCCCCTCGACAGTAAGGGGCTACACCTTC
TRBJ2-2 NA TRBV7-3 NA CASTGTVANTGELFF TGTGCCAGCACTGGGACTGTAGCGAACACCGGGGAGCTGTTTTTT
TRBJ2-1 NA TRBV11-2 TRBD2 CASSLTSGREGEQFF TGTGCCAGCAGCTTAACTAGCGGGAGGGAAGGTGAGCAGTTCTTC
TRBJ1-5 few TRBV15 TRBD1 CATQQGLPSNQPQHF TGTGCCACCCAACAGGGGTTACCTAGCAATCAGCCCCAGCATTTT
TRBJ2-5 NA TRBV7-7 NA CASSPLGEQETQYF TGTGCCAGCAGCCCTCTCGGAGAGCAAGAGACCCAGTACTTC
TRBJ1-1 NA TRBV20-1 TRBD1 CSAGGQPEAFF TGCAGTGCAGGGGGACAGCCTGAAGCTTTCTTT
TRBJ1-3 NA TRBV6-5 NA CASSPTGAGNTIYF TGTGCCAGCAGTCCTACAGGCGCTGGAAACACCATATATTTT